This T cell receptor beta chain was recorded in a study of cytomegalovirus exposure and HLA in healthy donors. Study-wide results and caveats: When the data were analyzed later, several of the most significant clusters appeared to be linked to common viral pathogens. After further analysis at a later stage, 16,951 TCR beta sequences were associated with HLA alleles at 0.05 false discovery rate.

Note on this clone: Its antigen is not known.

V lost 6 bases, J lost 4 bases, and 12 bases stayed unmatched. This CDR3 is 16 amino acids long. Germline V lookup: CDR1 MDHEN, CDR2 SYDVKM. Both 60 Vbeta primers and 13 Jbeta primers went into the PCR. Original processing notes: Later, tens of millions of unique TCR beta chains were counted in an analysis, and approximately 10 million of them were shared. Sequenced by immunoSEQ multiplex PCR; TCRdb stores in-frame clones only, minus some. D and trimming were read from the DNA, whereas the V and J calls and clone size are those reported in that table. This table holds roughly 78,000 clones, 60% to 75% found once.

The TCR sequence derives from a man aged 35-49 years in good health and CMV-seropositive. Material for sequencing was PBMCs. The V gene is TRBV28, the J gene TRBJ2-7; 10 bases map to TRBD2. The CDR3 reads CASSLASGGAGYEQYF. DNA for the CDR3: TGTGCCAGCAGCCTGGCGAGCGGGGGGGCGGGTTACGAGCAGTACTTC. The full variable domain, with the rest looked up from reference TRBV28 and TRBJ2-7, is DVKVTQSSRYLVKRTGEKVFLECVQDMDHENMFWYRQDPGLGLRLIYFSYDVKMKEKGDIPEGYSVSREKKERFSLILESASTNQTSMYLCASSLASGGAGYEQYFGPGTRLTVT.